A single T cell receptor beta chain is shown here with its context. Both about-4-week and about-12-week second-dose recipients were combined. This entry belongs to a study of T cell responses to AZD1222 COVID-19 vaccine. CDR3 length: 14 residues. Germline V CDR1 and CDR2: LNHNV, YYDKDF (reference sequence). The trim removed 7 bases at V and 5 bases at J, leaving 8 bases unmatched. Repertoires were generated with immunoSEQ multiplex PCR, while TCRdb's copy carries only in-frame clones and drops some. The sample includes roughly 120,000 clones, 87% of them seen just once. This receptor was identified in an adult who received the AZD1222 COVID-19 vaccine. The V and J genes are TRBV15 and TRBJ2-3; 8 bases fit TRBD1. The input for sequencing was peripheral blood, taken 28 days after the second AZD1222 dose. The CDR3, as DNA: TGTGCCACCATCCGGACAGGGTTCCAAGATACGCAGTATTTT. This gives the protein CATIRTGFQDTQYF.